This paragraph covers one T cell receptor beta chain sequence. Generated by immunoSEQ multiplex PCR, the TCRdb table keeps only in-frame clones and is missing some. Seen here are around 270,000 clones, approximately 88% observed once, and the top ten hold around 3.1%. Cohort placement rested on clinical history that participants reported themselves. Each exposed participant met a COVID-19 case in the 2 weeks preceding study entry. The source of the sample is a study of blood T cell repertoires in COVID-19. Looking at the study overall: T cells, B-cell-depleted T cells, or PBMCs provided the cDNA or gDNA that served as material.

V shed 2 bases, J shed 7 bases, and the junction held 5 bases outside the gene matches. The germline gives CDR1 KGHSH, CDR2 LQKENI. There are 14 residues in the CDR3. V and J are TRBV18 and TRBJ1-2; TRBD1 matches at 9 bases. The sample comprised PBMCs or T cells enriched from blood (not recorded which). The clonotype originates from a woman between 40 and 55 years old who had been exposed to COVID-19. The CDR3: CASSPEQGAFGYTF. The CDR3 nucleotides are TGTGCCAGCTCACCAGAACAGGGGGCTTTTGGCTACACCTTC.